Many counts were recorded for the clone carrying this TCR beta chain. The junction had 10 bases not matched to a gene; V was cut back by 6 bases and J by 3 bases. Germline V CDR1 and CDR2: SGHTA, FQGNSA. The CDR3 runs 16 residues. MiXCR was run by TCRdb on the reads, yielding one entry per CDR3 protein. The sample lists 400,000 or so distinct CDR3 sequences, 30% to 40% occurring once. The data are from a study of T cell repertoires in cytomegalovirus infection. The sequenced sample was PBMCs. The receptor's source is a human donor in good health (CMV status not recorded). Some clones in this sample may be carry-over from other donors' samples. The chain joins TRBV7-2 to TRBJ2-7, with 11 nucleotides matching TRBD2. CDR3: CASRRSSGGNGYEQYF. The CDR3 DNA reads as TGTGCCAGCAGGCGGTCTAGCGGGGGGAACGGCTACGAGCAGTACTTC.